Below are 18 T cell receptor beta chains sequenced from a single sample in a study of cytomegalovirus exposure and HLA in healthy donors. PCR involved 60 Vbeta and 13 Jbeta primers. Clones were sequenced by immunoSEQ multiplex PCR, and TCRdb holds only the in-frame ones, with some missing. The repertoire holds approximately 190,000 clones, with roughly 68% as singletons. The material sequenced was PBMCs. All receptors derive from a man aged 40-50 years in good health and CMV-seropositive.

This clone was seen a handful of times. This chain links TRBV4-2 with TRBJ2-7; TRBD1 is a possible D gene (6 bases). Per the germline V gene, CDR1 is LGHNA and CDR2 is YNFKEQ. V lost 2 bases and J lost 2, with 19 bases in between. The CDR3 is made up of 17 amino acids. The CDR3 DNA reads TGTGCCAGCAGCCAACCCCCTGGGGGCGAGGGTCCCTACGAGCAGTACTTC. Protein: CASSQPPGGEGPYEQYF.

This clone has only one observation. The V call is TRBV5-4, the J call TRBJ2-5, with TRBD2 matching 7 bases. CDR1 is SGHNT, CDR2 YYREEE, per germline (reference sequence). CDR3 length: 13 amino acids. With 4 bases clipped from V and 11 bases from J, the junction kept 11 bases outside the gene matches. Here the CDR3 reads CASSQSTSVVQYF. In nucleotides, the CDR3 is TGTGCCAGCAGCCAATCAACTAGCGTCGTTCAGTACTTC. Looking up the rest from reference TRBV5-4 and TRBJ2-5 gives the full variable domain: ETGVTQSPTHLIKTRGQQVTLRCSSQSGHNTVSWYQQALGQGPQFIFQYYREEENGRGNFPPRFSGLQFPNYSSELNVNALELDDSALYLCASSQSTSVVQYFGPGTRLLVL.

This chain joins TRBV29-1 and TRBJ1-2; D remains unclear. The V end was cut by 6 bases, the J end by 4 bases, with 12 bases between. The CDR3 contains 12 residues. The germline CDR1 and CDR2 sequences are SQVTM and ANQGSEA. The CDR3 loop reads CSVTVGVYGYTF. As DNA, the CDR3 is TGCAGCGTGACGGTTGGAGTCTATGGCTACACCTTC. Combining the CDR3 with reference TRBV29-1 and TRBJ1-2 gives the whole variable domain SAVISQKPSRDICQRGTSLTIQCQVDSQVTMMFWYRQQPGQSLTLIATANQGSEATYESGFVIDKFPISRPNLTFSTLTVSNMSPEDSSIYLCSVTVGVYGYTFGSGTRLTVV.

This clone has more than one count but fewer than ten. The J gene is TRBJ1-1, the V gene TRBV6-5; D remains ambiguous. CDR3 length equals 13 residues. CDR1 is MNHEY, CDR2 SVGAGI, per germline. Deletions cut 2 bases from V and 5 bases from J, with 9 bases between. CDR3 sequence (DNA): TGTGCCAGCAGTTACGGAAGGAGGACTGAAGCTTTCTTT. It encodes CASSYGRRTEAFF.

This chain connects TRBV7-3 to TRBJ2-2; TRBD1 agrees at 9 bases. Germline V lookup: CDR1 SGHTA, CDR2 FQGTGA. The V gene end was trimmed by 2 bases and the J gene end by 4 bases; junction bases not matched to a gene: 8. The CDR3 runs to 17 residues. The DNA of the CDR3 is TGTGCCAGCAGCTTATGGGGACAGGGCGCCACCACCGGGGAGCTGTTTTTT. It specifies CASSLWGQGATTGELFF. The full variable domain, rest sourced from reference TRBV7-3 and TRBJ2-2, is GAGVSQTPSNKVTEKGKYVELRCDPISGHTALYWYRQSLGQGPEFLIYFQGTGAADDSGLPNDRFFAVRPEGSVSTLKIQRTERGDSAVYLCASSLWGQGATTGELFFGEGSRLTVL.

The V call is TRBV7-2, the J call TRBJ2-2; D is unresolved. V was trimmed by 5 bases and J by 5 bases, leaving 12 bases between them. The CDR3 is made up of 14 amino acids. Germline V gives CDR1 SGHTA, CDR2 FQGNSA. In nucleotides, the CDR3 is TGTGCCAGCAGCCCCCTATCAGGTACCGGGGAGCTGTTTTTT. This translates into CASSPLSGTGELFF.

The chain carries TRBV5-6 and TRBJ2-3; TRBD1 aligns across 8 bases. The CDR3 sequence is 15 residues long. Unmatched junction bases numbered 17, after V lost 6 bases and J lost 11 bases. Per the germline V gene, CDR1 is SGHDT and CDR2 is YYEEEE. CDR3 loop: CASTLWGQEAPWQYF. For the CDR3, the DNA is TGTGCCAGCACACTTTGGGGACAGGAGGCCCCGTGGCAGTATTTT.

The V call is TRBV29-1, the J call TRBJ2-7; 9 bases are shared with TRBD1. Trimming at V came to 4 bases and at J to 5 bases, leaving 6 bases not matched to a gene. Germline loops: CDR1 SQVTM, CDR2 ANQGSEA. The CDR3 length is 13 residues. CDR3 residues: CSVVPGQGHEQYF. CDR3 bases: TGCAGCGTTGTCCCGGGACAGGGCCACGAGCAGTACTTC.

The chain links TRBV6-1 to TRBJ2-7; a possible D gene is TRBD2 (6 bases). The CDR3 is 15 residues long. V lost 1 base and J 3 bases, leaving 13 bases between the germline ends. CDR1 is MNHNS and CDR2 is SASEGT in the germline V gene. CDR3 in amino acids: CASSEDSSGGYEQYF. The DNA of the CDR3 is TGTGCCAGCAGTGAAGATAGCTCCGGGGGCTACGAGCAGTACTTC.

This clone came up a few times. The chain employs TRBV29-1 and TRBJ1-2, with a tentative D call TRBD1 (6 bases). Germline loops: CDR1 SQVTM, CDR2 ANQGSEA. V was clipped by 3 bases and J by 14 bases, with 22 bases between them. The CDR3 runs 13 residues. Written as DNA, the CDR3 is TGCAGCGTTGACGATCGGTGGGCGGGGGCGAGGACCTTC. Protein product: CSVDDRWAGARTF.

The V call is TRBV6-5, the J call TRBJ2-7, with D possibly being TRBD1 (5 bases). V lost 0 bases, J lost 2 bases, and 11 bases lay in between. The CDR3 has 15 residues. Germline values: CDR1 MNHEY, CDR2 SVGAGI. The CDR3 protein is CASSYSRTGPYEQYF. Here the CDR3 DNA reads TGTGCCAGCAGTTACTCGCGCACAGGCCCCTACGAGCAGTACTTC.

The chain couples TRBV5-1 to TRBJ2-1, with 8 bases matching TRBD2. V was clipped by 1 base and J by 5 bases; unmatched bases: 8. Germline CDR1 reads SGHRS; CDR2 reads YFSETQ. This CDR3 has 16 amino acids. The CDR3 DNA sequence: TGCGCCAGCAGCTTGTTCGGGGGGGCCCCTAACAATGAGCAGTTCTTC. It is translated as CASSLFGGAPNNEQFF. Using reference TRBV5-1 and TRBJ2-1 for the parts outside the CDR3, the full variable domain is KAGVTQTPRYLIKTRGQQVTLSCSPISGHRSVSWYQQTPGQGLQFLFEYFSETQRNKGNFPGRFSGRQFSNSRSEMNVSTLELGDSALYLCASSLFGGAPNNEQFFGPGTRLTVL.

Remarks on this clone: The same CDR3 arises from other DNA sequences in this sample as well. The V gene is TRBV5-6, the J gene TRBJ2-5; 11 nucleotides align to TRBD2. This CDR3 spans 15 amino acids. V shed 1 base, J shed 5 bases, and the junction held 4 bases outside the gene matches. Germline CDR1 is SGHDT and CDR2 is YYEEEE. The CDR3 protein is CASSLPSGGKETQYF. CDR3 DNA: TGTGCCAGCAGCTTGCCTAGCGGGGGGAAGGAGACCCAGTACTTC.

V is TRBV28 and J is TRBJ2-1; 12 bases are a match to TRBD1. Germline CDR1 reads MDHEN; CDR2 reads SYDVKM. This CDR3 has 16 amino acids. After removal of 4 bases from V and 7 bases from J, the junction contained 8 bases not matched to a gene. The CDR3 is CASSSPGQGAVNEQFF. DNA of the CDR3: TGTGCCAGCAGTTCCCCGGGACAGGGGGCAGTGAATGAGCAGTTCTTC.

The chain is built from TRBV13 and TRBJ2-1, with 10 bases aligning to TRBD1. This CDR3 spans 15 amino acids. The trim removed 5 bases at V and 6 bases at J, leaving 7 bases unmatched. The V gene's germline CDR1 is PRHDT and CDR2 FYEKMQ (reference sequence). CDR3 amino acids: CASSPAGQGRNEQFF. The CDR3 DNA is TGTGCCAGCAGCCCTGCGGGACAGGGGCGCAATGAGCAGTTCTTC.

The chain recombines TRBV7-2 with TRBJ2-1, with TRBD2 identical over 10 bases. Per the germline V gene, CDR1 is SGHTA and CDR2 is FQGNSA. The CDR3 is 15 amino acids. V was clipped by 4 bases and J by 3 bases; unmatched bases: 3. The CDR3 region has the DNA TGTGCCAGCAGCTCTGGACTAGCGGTCTACAATGAGCAGTTCTTC. It yields the protein CASSSGLAVYNEQFF.

The CDR3 region has the DNA TGTGCCAGCAGCGGGGGACTAGCCCCGTACGAGCAGTACTTC. Its protein product is CASSGGLAPYEQYF. V usage is TRBV5-4 and J usage is TRBJ2-7; 9 nucleotides match TRBD2. V shed 4 bases and J 4 bases; nucleotides not matched to a gene: 6. This CDR3 has 14 amino acids. Germline assignment: CDR1 SGHNT and CDR2 YYREEE (reference sequence).

The rearrangement links TRBV4-2 to TRBJ2-5; 8 nucleotides agree with TRBD2. The V gene end was trimmed by 3 bases and the J gene end by 4 bases; junction bases not matched to a gene: 10. The CDR3 totals 16 residues. Germline values: CDR1 LGHNA, CDR2 YNFKEQ. CDR3 sequence reads: CASSHIIAGRGETQYF. The CDR3 region has the DNA TGTGCCAGCAGCCACATCATAGCGGGGCGCGGAGAGACCCAGTACTTC.